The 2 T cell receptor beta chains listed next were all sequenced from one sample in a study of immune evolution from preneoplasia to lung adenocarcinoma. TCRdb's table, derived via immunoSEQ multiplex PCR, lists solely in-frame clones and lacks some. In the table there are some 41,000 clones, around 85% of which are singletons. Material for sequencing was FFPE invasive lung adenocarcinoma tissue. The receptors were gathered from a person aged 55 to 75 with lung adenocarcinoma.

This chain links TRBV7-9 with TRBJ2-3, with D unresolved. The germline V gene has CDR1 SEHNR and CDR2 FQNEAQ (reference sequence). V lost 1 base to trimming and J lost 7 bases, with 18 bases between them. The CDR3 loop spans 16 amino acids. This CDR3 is CASSLGANPRVNTQYF. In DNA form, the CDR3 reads TGTGCCAGCAGCTTAGGGGCTAATCCCCGTGTGAATACGCAGTATTTT.

The CDR3 spells CASSPRTSPTGELFF. The CDR3 coding sequence is TGTGCCAGCAGCCCCCGGACTAGCCCCACCGGGGAGCTGTTTTTT. V is TRBV7-2 and J is TRBJ2-2, with 8 bases identical to TRBD2. The J segment lost 4 bases and the V segment lost 5 bases, leaving 6 bases of the junction unmatched. There are 15 residues in the CDR3. CDR1 is SGHTA, CDR2 FQGNSA, per germline.